The clone carrying this T cell receptor beta chain was picked up one time. The antigen is not known. Repertoires were generated with immunoSEQ multiplex PCR, while TCRdb's copy carries only in-frame clones and drops some. Among some 120,000 clones listed, roughly 87% were seen once. Trimming took 5 bases from V and 1 from J; bases not matched to a gene: 11. The CDR3 contains 16 residues. The germline gives CDR1 SGDLS, CDR2 YYNGEE. The data derive from a study of T cell responses to AZD1222 COVID-19 vaccine. Study outcomes and limitations: Donors were largely white British and mainly female; clonal diversity was possibly underestimated.

V is TRBV9 and J is TRBJ2-5, with TRBD2 identical over 7 bases. The TCR originated in an adult in good health. The input for sequencing was peripheral blood, taken on day 0 of AZD1222 vaccination. CDR3 region: CASSGGSGALQETQYF. The CDR3 coding sequence is TGTGCCAGCAGTGGGGGGAGCGGGGCGCTCCAAGAGACCCAGTACTTC.